This T cell receptor (beta chain) was sequenced during a study of technical replicates of blood from several donors. Germline-derived CDR1 and CDR2 are SNHLY and FYNNEI. The CDR3 covers 14 residues. Unmatched junction bases numbered 6, after V lost 6 bases and J lost 4 bases. Produced via immunoSEQ multiplex PCR; TCRdb's table is partial and in-frame only. The data contain about 85,000 clones, approximately 94% of them seen just once; the ten biggest clones take up 0.25%. This chain uses TRBV2 with TRBJ1-5, with 7 bases lining up with TRBD1. The specimen sequenced was T cells isolated from PBMCs. The receptor was derived from a human donor in good health. CDR3 amino acids: CASSQTGLNQPQHF. CDR3 DNA: TGTGCCAGCAGCCAGACAGGGTTAAATCAGCCCCAGCATTTT.